This TCR beta chain was captured in a study of T cell responses to AZD1222 COVID-19 vaccine (dated by TCRdb to the early 2020s). Regarding the research as a whole: AZD1222 recipients whose second dose came at about 4 weeks and those whose second dose came at about 12 weeks were combined into one group, since spike-specific TCR depth and breadth did not differ between the two schedules. A total of 240 or so trial participants underwent TCR sequencing, of whom roughly 210 had received two doses of AZD1222 and approximately 26 had received two doses of the MenACWY control vaccine. Enrollment into the trials was organized by age into subgroups of 18-55, 56-69 and 70-plus years, and those subgroups contained roughly 140, 27 and 60 TCR-sequenced participants, respectively.

The CDR3 regions of human TCRbeta chains were analyzed by immunosequencing. The published analysis was carried out like this. Repertoire TCRs were matched against a reference library of SARS-CoV-2-specific TCRs generated with the MIRA antigen-specificity platform. Breadth was defined as the fraction of unique TCRs that were SARS-CoV-2-associated, and depth was defined as the fraction of total T cells that were SARS-CoV-2-associated. Using the MIRA data, every spike-specific TCR was mapped to the spike region that the TCR reacted to and assigned to either a CD4 or a CD8 class. Log10-transformed breadth and depth values were compared by one-way ANOVA with Sidak's multiple comparisons tests. Drawn from immuneACCESS, this table holds only the in-frame rearrangements with V and J called that TCRdb kept. Clones are partly lost; checked studies trace under half to an unresolved V gene and leave the rest unexplained. From that table come the V and J calls and clone size; the DNA was used to work out D and trimming. The sample has about 100,000 clones on record, approximately 90% of them singletons. Together, the top ten hold more than 1.5% of the sample.

The time point label, read with the paper, signifies: baseline before first vaccination. Vaccinee samples came from UK trials COV001 and COV002, including a single-blind randomized controlled phase 2/3 trial of AZD1222 (ChAdOx1 nCoV-19) in healthy adults. For TCRbeta chain sequencing, PBMC samples were collected from trial participants at day 0 and at day 28 after the second dose. The paper as a whole reports these results and caveats: Because no day 14 peak-response samples were available, repertoires were characterized only after the peak T cell response. After two AZD1222 doses, spike-specific TCR breadth and depth were significantly higher than at day 0 and than in MenACWY recipients. The 56-69-year group was small, and its depth increase did not reach significance, likely because of low power. Most participants were white British and females outnumbered males, and the authors suggested that clonal diversity may have been underestimated. Nearly half of unique spike-specific TCRs reportedly recognized epitopes outside regions mutated in the B.1.351 and B.1.1.7 variants. Vaccine-associated CD4 TCRs spanned the whole spike protein, with dominant responses in regions 160-218 and 743-854. Conclusions about previously exposed vaccinees are limited because only six or seven AZD1222 recipients were SARS-CoV-2 seropositive at baseline.

With regard to this clone: Its antigen is not yet known. Base-call qualities are not available, and no considerably larger clone is one nucleotide away.

The source is an adult in good health. Sequenced material: peripheral blood, taken on day 0 of AZD1222 vaccination.

The DNA sequence is as follows: TGTGCCAGCAGTTACCAAGGGCGTAGGGACCCGAGCTCCTACGAGCAGTACTTC. This codes for CASSYQGRRDPSSYEQYF. The chain joins TRBV6-2 or TRBV6-3 to TRBJ2-7; the D call could be TRBD1 or TRBD2, with each sharing 5 bases. From a lookup of the germline V gene, CDR1 and CDR2 are MNHEY and SVGEGT. V loses 2 bases of germline sequence and J loses 0 bases, and the interval between the two ends is 20 bases. The cysteine opens and the phenylalanine closes a CDR3 of 18 amino acids. Only CDR3 DNA is held: 54 bases, read in frame from base 1.